The 27 T cell receptor beta chains in this list originate from one sample, sequenced in a study of cytomegalovirus exposure and HLA in healthy donors. Produced via immunoSEQ multiplex PCR; TCRdb's table is partial and in-frame only. The table records about 130,000 clones, approximately 91% of them present only once. Material for sequencing was PBMCs. The source is a woman aged 18-30 years in good health and CMV-seronegative.

The rearrangement uses TRBV6-1 and TRBJ2-7; 8 nucleotides align to TRBD1. This CDR3 contains 12 residues. Germline CDR1 and CDR2: MNHNS and SASEGT. The V and J ends lost 8 bases and 2 bases, in that order; junction bases with no gene match: 2. CDR3 protein: CASWDRTYEQYF. The CDR3 DNA follows: TGTGCCAGCTGGGACAGGACCTACGAGCAGTACTTC.

The chain combines TRBV7-2 with TRBJ2-3, with D possibly being TRBD2 (5 bases). Germline assignment: CDR1 SGHTA and CDR2 FQGNSA. The CDR3 runs to 12 residues. Between the trimmed V and J ends, which lost 1 base and 8 bases, there was a span of 7 bases. In nucleotides, the CDR3 is TGTGCCAGCAGCTTAGGAGGGCCTACGCAGTATTTT. Protein: CASSLGGPTQYF.

This rearrangement joins TRBV2 to TRBJ2-5, with D maybe TRBD1 (6 bases). In germline, CDR1 is SNHLY, CDR2 FYNNEI. The CDR3 length is 13 residues. V lost 3 bases and J 3 bases, leaving 8 bases between the germline ends. This CDR3 is CASSDGTKETQYF. CDR3 DNA: TGTGCCAGCAGTGATGGGACAAAAGAGACCCAGTACTTC.

The chain uses TRBV10-3 and TRBJ1-4, with D possibly TRBD1 on 5 matching bases. The germline gives CDR1 ENHRY, CDR2 SYGVKD. V shed 0 bases and J shed 7 bases, with 12 bases lying between them. The length of the CDR3 is 15 residues. CDR3 sequence reads: CAISESEERGEKLFF. DNA of the CDR3: TGTGCCATCAGTGAGTCGGAAGAAAGGGGTGAAAAACTGTTTTTT.

This clone came up a few times. V usage is TRBV19 and J usage is TRBJ2-2, with D uncertain. CDR3 length: 15 residues. CDR1 and CDR2 (germline): LNHDA, SQIVND (reference sequence). Trimming cost V 1 base and J 4 bases, with 10 bases left between them. CDR3 sequence: CASSIAGYSTGELFF. CDR3 DNA sequence: TGTGCCAGTAGTATAGCCGGGTATTCCACCGGGGAGCTGTTTTTT. Filled out from reference TRBV19 and TRBJ2-2, the complete variable domain reads DGGITQSPKYLFRKEGQNVTLSCEQNLNHDAMYWYRQDPGQGLRLIYYSQIVNDFQKGDIAEGYSVSREKKESFPLTVTSAQKNPTAFYLCASSIAGYSTGELFFGEGSRLTVL.

This sequence joins TRBV5-1 and TRBJ2-7; 13 bases are a match to TRBD2. Unmatched junction bases numbered 5, after V lost 6 bases and J lost 5 bases. This CDR3 comprises 14 residues. Germline V gene lookup returns CDR1 SGHRS and CDR2 YFSETQ. Here the CDR3 reads CASNPGTSGNEQYF. In DNA, the CDR3 is TGCGCCAGCAACCCCGGGACTAGCGGGAACGAGCAGTACTTC.

The J gene is TRBJ2-5, the V gene TRBV5-1, with 10 bases lining up with TRBD2. The CDR3 loop spans 19 amino acids. Germline trimming cut 0 bases from V and 2 bases from J; bases unmatched to any gene: 13. Germline V gives CDR1 SGHRS, CDR2 YFSETQ. Here the CDR3 reads CASSLAGTSVPGPQETQYF. The CDR3 coding sequence is TGCGCCAGCAGCTTGGCCGGGACTAGCGTCCCAGGTCCGCAAGAGACCCAGTACTTC.

This chain connects TRBV2 to TRBJ2-1; unclear D gene. The CDR3 runs to 13 residues. The germline V gene encodes CDR1 SNHLY and CDR2 FYNNEI. The ends were cut back, 7 bases at V and 5 bases at J, with 12 bases in the middle. CDR3 region: CASKLSVNNEQFF. The CDR3 bases are TGTGCCAGCAAGCTATCCGTGAACAATGAGCAGTTCTTC.

The rearrangement links TRBV7-2 to TRBJ1-1, with 10 bases aligning to TRBD1. Losses at the gene ends were 5 bases for V and 2 bases for J; bases not matched to a gene: 5. Looked up from germline, CDR1 is SGHTA and CDR2 is FQGNSA. The CDR3 extends over 15 amino acids. The DNA for the CDR3 is TGTGCCAGCAGCCGGGACAGGGGAATAAACACTGAAGCTTTCTTT. This translates into CASSRDRGINTEAFF.

The gene calls are TRBV9 and TRBJ1-2, with 7 bases lining up with TRBD1. CDR3 size: 15 residues. After removal of 3 bases from V and 0 bases from J, the junction contained 5 bases not matched to a gene. CDR1 and CDR2 from the germline V gene are SGDLS and YYNGEE. This chain's CDR3 is CASSDRGRPNYGYTF. CDR3 sequence (DNA): TGTGCCAGCAGCGACAGGGGACGCCCTAACTATGGCTACACCTTC.

V is TRBV13 and J is TRBJ1-5, with D possibly TRBD1 on 5 matching bases. Per the germline V gene, CDR1 is PRHDT and CDR2 is FYEKMQ (reference sequence). Deletions cut 0 bases from V and 5 bases from J, with 11 bases between. The CDR3 contains 15 residues. CDR3 residues: CASSLGPRGDQPQHF. The CDR3 DNA follows: TGTGCCAGCAGCTTAGGTCCCCGGGGGGATCAGCCCCAGCATTTT.

The chain has TRBV5-5 and TRBJ2-7; D is unclear. Trimming left V 2 bases short and J 0 bases short, with 12 bases between. Per germline, CDR1 SGHKS and CDR2 YYEKEE (reference sequence). The CDR3 runs 15 residues. The CDR3 loop is CASSFSTETSYEQYF. The CDR3 DNA reads TGTGCCAGCAGCTTTAGCACGGAGACCTCCTACGAGCAGTACTTC.

The chain couples TRBV7-9 to TRBJ2-1; 10 bases match TRBD2. Trimming removed 2 bases from V and 7 bases from J; junction bases left unmatched: 2. This CDR3 spans 14 amino acids. CDR1 and CDR2 from the germline V gene are SEHNR and FQNEAQ (reference sequence). The CDR3, as DNA: TGTGCCAGCAGCTTACTAGCGGGGGTGAATGAGCAGTTCTTC. This sequence encodes CASSLLAGVNEQFF.

The chain couples TRBV5-1 to TRBJ1-5, with a tentative D call TRBD1 (5 bases). The V end was cut by 2 bases, the J end by 5 bases, with 11 bases between. CDR1 SGHRS and CDR2 YFSETQ come from the germline V gene. This CDR3 is built from 14 residues. The CDR3 is CASSFLGRDQPQHF. In nucleotides, the CDR3 is TGCGCCAGCAGCTTTTTGGGGCGAGATCAGCCCCAGCATTTT.

V gene TRBV6-6 combines with J gene TRBJ2-1; 8 positions agree with TRBD2. Trimming removed 2 bases from V and 4 bases from J; junction bases left unmatched: 7. From germline, CDR1 is MNHNY and CDR2 SVGAGI (reference sequence). This CDR3 comprises 16 residues. The CDR3 here is CASSYRSGSGYNEQFF. CDR3 bases: TGTGCCAGCAGTTACAGAAGCGGGAGTGGTTACAATGAGCAGTTCTTC.

This chain joins TRBV30 and TRBJ2-7; the D is unclear. The CDR3 sequence is 12 residues long. From germline, CDR1 is GTSNPN and CDR2 SVGIG (reference sequence). The ends were cut back, 3 bases at V and 3 bases at J, with 9 bases in the middle. CDR3 region: CAWRYRNYEQYF. CDR3 nucleotides: TGTGCCTGGAGGTACAGAAACTACGAGCAGTACTTC. Full variable domain (rest looked up from reference TRBV30 and TRBJ2-7): SQTIHQWPATLVQPVGSPLSLECTVEGTSNPNLYWYRQAAGRGLQLLFYSVGIGQISSEVPQNLSASRPQDRQFILSSKKLLLSDSGFYLCAWRYRNYEQYFGPGTRLTVT.

V and J are TRBV7-9 and TRBJ2-7; 11 bases map to TRBD2. The germline V gene encodes CDR1 SEHNR and CDR2 FQNEAQ (reference sequence). The CDR3 loop spans 16 amino acids. With V trimmed by 2 bases and J by 2 bases, 5 bases remained unmatched. The CDR3: CASSLSGTSGTYEQYF. The DNA for the CDR3 is TGTGCCAGCAGCTTAAGTGGGACTAGCGGTACCTACGAGCAGTACTTC.

The chain uses TRBV19 and TRBJ2-7; no definite D call. The CDR3 totals 15 residues. Germline V gene lookup returns CDR1 LNHDA and CDR2 SQIVND (reference sequence). Trimming took off 5 bases at V and 2 bases at J, with 16 bases between the two ends. The CDR3: CASSVGQIFTYEQYF. DNA of the CDR3: TGTGCCAGTAGTGTAGGGCAGATTTTCACCTACGAGCAGTACTTC.

CDR3 amino acids: CASSSGIYQETQYF. CDR3 bases: TGCGCCAGCAGCTCCGGGATTTACCAAGAGACCCAGTACTTC. The rearrangement joins TRBV5-1 to TRBJ2-5, with a tentative D call TRBD2 (5 bases). The CDR3 extends over 14 amino acids. V lost 3 bases, J lost 0 bases, and 9 bases lay in between. Germline V gives CDR1 SGHRS, CDR2 YFSETQ. Combining the CDR3 with reference TRBV5-1 and TRBJ2-5 gives the whole variable domain KAGVTQTPRYLIKTRGQQVTLSCSPISGHRSVSWYQQTPGQGLQFLFEYFSETQRNKGNFPGRFSGRQFSNSRSEMNVSTLELGDSALYLCASSSGIYQETQYFGPGTRLLVL.

This clone appeared once. V is TRBV7-8 and J is TRBJ2-7; a weak D match, TRBD2 (5 bases). V lost 1 base and J lost 0, with 13 bases in between. The CDR3 has 16 residues. The germline gives CDR1 SGHVS, CDR2 FQNEAQ. Here the CDR3 reads CASSLGSGQSSYEQYF. The CDR3 DNA follows: TGTGCCAGCAGCTTAGGGAGCGGTCAAAGCTCCTACGAGCAGTACTTC.

The chain has TRBV27 and TRBJ2-2; perhaps TRBD1 as D (6 bases). Germline V gives CDR1 MNHEY, CDR2 SMNVEV (reference sequence). The germline V and J ends were trimmed by 3 bases and 4 bases, with 6 bases remaining between them. This CDR3 contains 13 residues. This CDR3 reads CASSFRGTGELFF. CDR3 DNA sequence: TGTGCCAGCAGTTTCAGGGGCACCGGGGAGCTGTTTTTT.

The chain recombines TRBV5-4 with TRBJ1-1, with D hard to call. CDR1 SGHNT and CDR2 YYREEE come from the germline V gene (reference sequence). The CDR3 has 13 amino acids. Trimming removed 4 bases at V and 7 bases at J, with 14 bases between. The CDR3 here is CASSLPGTNEAFF. The DNA of the CDR3 is TGTGCCAGCAGCCTTCCAGGCACCAATGAAGCTTTCTTT.

This chain connects TRBV2 to TRBJ2-7; 12 nucleotides line up with TRBD2. The CDR3 consists of 15 residues. After removal of 6 bases from V and 2 bases from J, the junction contained 5 bases not matched to a gene. Germline assignment: CDR1 SNHLY and CDR2 FYNNEI. The CDR3 bases are TGTGCCAGCAGGTCTAGCGGGAGGGCCCCCTACGAGCAGTACTTC. Translating gives CASRSSGRAPYEQYF.

This CDR3 reads CAGDRAYEQYF. The CDR3 DNA reads as TGTGCTGGGGACAGGGCTTACGAGCAGTACTTC. The chain combines TRBV30 with TRBJ2-7; 9 bases align to TRBD1. Germline loops: CDR1 GTSNPN, CDR2 SVGIG (reference sequence). The CDR3 runs to 11 residues.

The CDR3 spells CSATGGGGYEQYF. The CDR3 bases are TGCAGCGCTACAGGGGGAGGGGGCTACGAGCAGTACTTC. The chain recombines TRBV29-1 with TRBJ2-7; tentative D call: TRBD1 (8 bases). CDR1 SQVTM and CDR2 ANQGSEA come from the germline V gene. The germline V and J ends were trimmed by 7 bases and 3 bases, with 16 bases remaining between them. The CDR3 is 13 residues long.

DNA of the CDR3: TGCGCCAGCAGCCAGGCGGGACGGGTTTCTGGCTACACCTTC. Protein product: CASSQAGRVSGYTF. The chain carries TRBV4-1 and TRBJ1-2; D possibly corresponds to TRBD1 (5 bases). Germline CDR1 reads MGHRA; CDR2 reads YSYEKL. V lost 3 bases and J lost 7, with 15 bases in between. CDR3 length: 14 amino acids.

The chain uses TRBV2 and TRBJ2-1; 12 positions agree with TRBD2. Losses at the gene ends were 5 bases for V and 12 bases for J; bases not matched to a gene: 8. Germline CDR1 SNHLY, CDR2 FYNNEI. CDR3 size: 14 residues. CDR3 DNA: TGTGCCAGCAGTCCAGGACTAGCGGGAACTACGCAGTTCTTC. This sequence encodes CASSPGLAGTTQFF.